The entry below describes one TCR beta chain. This sample is drawn from a study of control samples from healthy donors and cancer patients. V was trimmed by 1 base and J by 2 bases, leaving 12 bases between them. The CDR3 runs 15 residues. The germline CDR1 and CDR2 sequences are SGHNT and YENEEA. Sequencing was performed with immunoSEQ multiplex PCR; in TCRdb, only in-frame clones are kept and a portion is missing. This table holds 350,000 to 450,000 clones, around 90% found once. This chain joins TRBV11-3 and TRBJ2-7; a weak D match, TRBD1 (5 bases). The sequence was obtained from a man in his forties with head and neck cancer. The sequenced material came from PBMCs. In DNA, the CDR3 is TGTGCCAGCAGCTTAGGCCCAGGGAAGGCCTACGAGCAGTACTTC. Encoded protein: CASSLGPGKAYEQYF.